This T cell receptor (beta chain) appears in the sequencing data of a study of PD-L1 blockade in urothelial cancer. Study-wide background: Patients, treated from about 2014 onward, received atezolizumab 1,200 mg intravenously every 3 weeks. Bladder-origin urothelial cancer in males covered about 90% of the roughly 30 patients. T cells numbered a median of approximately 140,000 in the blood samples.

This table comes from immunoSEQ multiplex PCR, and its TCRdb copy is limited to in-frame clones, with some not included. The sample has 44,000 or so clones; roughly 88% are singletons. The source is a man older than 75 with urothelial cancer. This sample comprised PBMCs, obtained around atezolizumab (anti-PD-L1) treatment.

The CDR3 spells CASRPTGVNTEAFF. CDR3 coding DNA: TGTGCCAGCAGACCAACAGGGGTTAACACTGAAGCTTTCTTT. The chain recombines TRBV7-2 with TRBJ1-1; 7 nucleotides line up with TRBD1. Germline CDR1 reads SGHTA; CDR2 reads FQGNSA. V lost 6 bases and J lost 2; bases outside the gene matches: 6. The CDR3 has 14 amino acids.